This T cell receptor beta chain emerged from a study of cytomegalovirus exposure and HLA in healthy donors. With 60 Vbeta and 13 Jbeta primers, the PCR was carried out. Data came from immunoSEQ multiplex PCR; TCRdb stores just in-frame clones and leaves some out. The data hold about 130,000 clones, with around 80% observed a single time. With respect to this clone: Antigen specificity is unknown.

CDR1 is MDHEN and CDR2 is SYDVKM in the germline V gene. This CDR3 has 15 residues. V was clipped by 6 bases and J by 6 bases, with 18 bases between them. Whole-study results and caveats: Later analysis identified about 17,000 TCR beta sequences associated with HLA alleles, using a false discovery rate threshold of 0.05. Among donors in an Asian-associated ancestry cluster, a later analysis reportedly found fewer N-insertions than the approximately 670-donor mean. The classifier reportedly diagnosed cytomegalovirus status with high specificity and sensitivity.

Sample: PBMCs. The rearrangement links TRBV28 to TRBJ1-5; D is undetermined. This TCR was sampled from a man aged 30-40 years in good health and CMV-seronegative. The CDR3 nucleotides read TGTGCCAGCAGATTGGGGAGCAAAGTGGGTCAGCCCCAGCATTTT. Amino acid sequence: CASRLGSKVGQPQHF.